The 5 T cell receptor beta chains below come from one sample, sequenced in a study of cytomegalovirus exposure and HLA in healthy donors. Use of 60 Vbeta and 13 Jbeta primers characterized the PCR. Generated by immunoSEQ multiplex PCR, the TCRdb table keeps only in-frame clones and is missing some. Of about 200,000 clones in the sample, under 85% were seen once. Material: PBMCs. These receptors were collected from a man aged 45-65 years in good health and CMV-seronegative.

The gene calls are TRBV5-1 and TRBJ2-7; 13 bases agree with TRBD2. This CDR3 is built from 14 residues. The junction had 7 bases not matched to a gene; V was cut back by 2 bases and J by 11 bases. Germline loops: CDR1 SGHRS, CDR2 YFSETQ. The CDR3: CASSFPGTSGTKYF. In nucleotides, the CDR3 is TGCGCCAGCAGCTTTCCCGGGACTAGCGGGACCAAGTACTTC.

The chain is built from TRBV11-2 and TRBJ2-3, with a tentative D call TRBD2 (6 bases). The V end was cut by 5 bases, the J end by 0 bases, with 15 bases between. Germline loops: CDR1 SGHAT, CDR2 FQNNGV. The CDR3 length is 16 residues. CDR3 nucleotide sequence: TGTGCCAGCAGCGGGGGGACGGTTTCTAGCACAGATACGCAGTATTTT. Its protein is CASSGGTVSSTDTQYF.

The chain joins TRBV11-2 to TRBJ2-3; D is perhaps TRBD2 (5 bases). CDR1 and CDR2 (germline): SGHAT, FQNNGV. This CDR3 is 16 amino acids long. The germline V and J ends were trimmed by 1 base and 0 bases, with 11 bases remaining between them. As DNA, the CDR3 is TGTGCCAGCAGCTTAGGAGGCCAGCGGAGCACAGATACGCAGTATTTT. Protein: CASSLGGQRSTDTQYF.

The chain is built from TRBV5-5 and TRBJ1-1; D is uncertain. The CDR3 extends over 14 amino acids. Germline CDR1 and CDR2: SGHKS and YYEKEE (reference sequence). V was shortened by 0 bases and J by 10 bases, with 16 bases between the two germline ends. The CDR3 loop reads CASSLVYEGPGAFF. DNA of the CDR3: TGTGCCAGCAGCTTGGTGTATGAGGGTCCAGGAGCTTTCTTT.

This chain links TRBV19 with TRBJ2-4, with TRBD1 as a possible D gene (6 bases). This CDR3 is built from 15 residues. The germline V gene encodes CDR1 LNHDA and CDR2 SQIVND (reference sequence). Trimming removed 0 bases from V and 8 bases from J, with 14 bases in between. CDR3 loop: CASSIDGQFGDIQYF. CDR3 nucleotides: TGTGCCAGTAGTATAGATGGACAGTTCGGGGACATTCAGTACTTC. Variable domain in full (rest from reference TRBV19 and TRBJ2-4): DGGITQSPKYLFRKEGQNVTLSCEQNLNHDAMYWYRQDPGQGLRLIYYSQIVNDFQKGDIAEGYSVSREKKESFPLTVTSAQKNPTAFYLCASSIDGQFGDIQYFGAGTRLSVL.